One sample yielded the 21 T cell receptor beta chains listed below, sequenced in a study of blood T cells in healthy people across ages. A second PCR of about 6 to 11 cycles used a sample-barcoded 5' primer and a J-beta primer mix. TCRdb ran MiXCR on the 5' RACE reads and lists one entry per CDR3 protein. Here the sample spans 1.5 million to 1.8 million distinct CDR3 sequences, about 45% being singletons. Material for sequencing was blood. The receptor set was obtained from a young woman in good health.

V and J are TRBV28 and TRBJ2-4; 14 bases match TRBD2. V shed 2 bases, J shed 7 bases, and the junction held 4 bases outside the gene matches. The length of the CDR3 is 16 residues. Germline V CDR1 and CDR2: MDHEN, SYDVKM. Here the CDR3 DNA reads TGTGCCAGCAGTTTAGCGGGACTAGCGGGAGCTAACATTCAGTACTTC. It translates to CASSLAGLAGANIQYF. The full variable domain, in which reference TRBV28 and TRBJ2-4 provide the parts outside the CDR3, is DVKVTQSSRYLVKRTGEKVFLECVQDMDHENMFWYRQDPGLGLRLIYFSYDVKMKEKGDIPEGYSVSREKKERFSLILESASTNQTSMYLCASSLAGLAGANIQYFGAGTRLSVL.

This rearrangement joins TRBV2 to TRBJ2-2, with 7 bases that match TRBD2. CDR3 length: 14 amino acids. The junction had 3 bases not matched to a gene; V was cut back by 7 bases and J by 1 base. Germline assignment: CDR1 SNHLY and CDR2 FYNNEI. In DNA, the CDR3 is TGTGCCAGCAAATGGGGGGGGAACACCGGGGAGCTGTTTTTT. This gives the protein CASKWGGNTGELFF.

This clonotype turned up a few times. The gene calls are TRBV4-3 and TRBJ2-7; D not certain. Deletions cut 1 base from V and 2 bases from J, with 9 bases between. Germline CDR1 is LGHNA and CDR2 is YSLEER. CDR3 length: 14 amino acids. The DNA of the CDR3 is TGCGCCAGCAGCCAAGTAGTCGGCGCCTACGAGCAGTACTTC. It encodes CASSQVVGAYEQYF.

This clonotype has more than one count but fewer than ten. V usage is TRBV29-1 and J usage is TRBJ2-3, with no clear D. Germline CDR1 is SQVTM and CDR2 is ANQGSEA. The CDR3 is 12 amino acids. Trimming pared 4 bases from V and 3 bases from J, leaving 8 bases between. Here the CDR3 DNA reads TGCAGCGTTGTCTCCAGTACAGATACGCAGTATTTT. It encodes CSVVSSTDTQYF.

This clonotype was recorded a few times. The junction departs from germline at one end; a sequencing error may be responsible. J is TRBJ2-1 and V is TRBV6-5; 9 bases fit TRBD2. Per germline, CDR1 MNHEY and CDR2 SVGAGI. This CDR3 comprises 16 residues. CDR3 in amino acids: CSSRRSGRTAYNEQFF. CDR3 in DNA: TGTTCCAGCAGACGTAGCGGGAGAACCGCCTACAATGAGCAGTTCTTC.

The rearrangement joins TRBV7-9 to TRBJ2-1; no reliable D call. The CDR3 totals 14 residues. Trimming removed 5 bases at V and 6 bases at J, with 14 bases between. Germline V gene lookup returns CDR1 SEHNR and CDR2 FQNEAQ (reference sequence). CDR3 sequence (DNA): TGTGCCAGCAGCGTATCACAGCTCTTCAATGAGCAGTTCTTC. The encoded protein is CASSVSQLFNEQFF.

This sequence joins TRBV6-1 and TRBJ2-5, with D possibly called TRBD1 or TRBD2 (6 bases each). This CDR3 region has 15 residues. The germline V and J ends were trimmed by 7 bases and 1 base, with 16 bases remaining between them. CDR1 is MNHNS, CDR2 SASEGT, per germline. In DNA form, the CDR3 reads TGTGCCAGCACGTTTCACGGGGGCCGCCAAGAGACCCAGTACTTC. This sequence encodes CASTFHGGRQETQYF.

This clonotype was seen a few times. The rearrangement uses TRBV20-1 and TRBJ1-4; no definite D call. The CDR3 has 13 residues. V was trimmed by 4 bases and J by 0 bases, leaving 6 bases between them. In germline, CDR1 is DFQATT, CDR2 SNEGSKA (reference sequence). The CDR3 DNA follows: TGCAGTGCTACGATAACAACTAATGAAAAACTGTTTTTT. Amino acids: CSATITTNEKLFF.

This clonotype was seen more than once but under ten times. The CDR3 nucleotides read TGCAGTGCTAGAGAGCTAGCGGGGGGTTACAATGAGCAGTTCTTC. The encoded protein is CSARELAGGYNEQFF. The chain couples TRBV20-1 to TRBJ2-1, with TRBD2 matching over 11 bases. The V segment lost 0 bases and the J segment 4 bases; nucleotides outside the gene matches: 2. The CDR3 is 15 amino acids. Germline V gene lookup returns CDR1 DFQATT and CDR2 SNEGSKA (reference sequence).

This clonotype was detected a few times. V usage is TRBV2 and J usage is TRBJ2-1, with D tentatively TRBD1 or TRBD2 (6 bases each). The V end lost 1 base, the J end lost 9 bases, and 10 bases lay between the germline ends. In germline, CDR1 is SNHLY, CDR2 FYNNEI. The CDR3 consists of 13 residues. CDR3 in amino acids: CASSEGGAGEQFF. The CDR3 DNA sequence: TGTGCCAGCAGTGAAGGGGGGGCCGGTGAGCAGTTCTTC.

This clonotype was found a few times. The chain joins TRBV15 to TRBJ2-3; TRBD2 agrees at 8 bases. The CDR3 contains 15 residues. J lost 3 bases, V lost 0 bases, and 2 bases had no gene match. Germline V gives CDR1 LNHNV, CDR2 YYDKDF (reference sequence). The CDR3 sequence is CATSRDGGATDTQYF. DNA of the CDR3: TGTGCCACCAGCAGAGACGGGGGGGCGACAGATACGCAGTATTTT.

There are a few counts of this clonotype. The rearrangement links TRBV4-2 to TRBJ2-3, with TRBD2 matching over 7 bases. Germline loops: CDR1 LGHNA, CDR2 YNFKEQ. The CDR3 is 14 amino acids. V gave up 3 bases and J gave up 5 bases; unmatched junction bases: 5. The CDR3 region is CASSHRLAEDTQYF. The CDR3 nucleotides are TGTGCCAGCAGCCATAGGCTAGCGGAAGATACGCAGTATTTT.

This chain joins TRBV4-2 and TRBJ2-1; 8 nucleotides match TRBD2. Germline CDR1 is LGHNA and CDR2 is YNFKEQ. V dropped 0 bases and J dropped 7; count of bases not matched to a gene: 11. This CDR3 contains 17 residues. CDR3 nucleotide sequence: TGTGCCAGCAGCCAAGATCGGGGGGGCGCGGCGAGGAATGAGCAGTTCTTC. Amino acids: CASSQDRGGAARNEQFF.

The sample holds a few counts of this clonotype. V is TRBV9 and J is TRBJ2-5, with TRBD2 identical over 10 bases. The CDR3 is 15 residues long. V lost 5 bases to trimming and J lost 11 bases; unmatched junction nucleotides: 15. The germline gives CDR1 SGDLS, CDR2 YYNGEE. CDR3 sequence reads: CASSESGTSVDEQYF. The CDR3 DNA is TGTGCCAGCAGTGAATCCGGGACTAGCGTCGATGAGCAGTACTTC.

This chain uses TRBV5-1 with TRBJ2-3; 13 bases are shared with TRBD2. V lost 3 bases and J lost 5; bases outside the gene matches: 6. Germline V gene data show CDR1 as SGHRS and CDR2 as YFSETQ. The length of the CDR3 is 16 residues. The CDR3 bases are TGCGCCAGCAGCTCTCAAAGGACTAGCGGGAGAGATACGCAGTATTTT. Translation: CASSSQRTSGRDTQYF.

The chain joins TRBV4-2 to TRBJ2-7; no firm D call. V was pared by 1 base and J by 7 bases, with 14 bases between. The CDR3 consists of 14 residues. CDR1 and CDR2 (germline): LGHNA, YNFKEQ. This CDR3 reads CASSQVWQVNEQYF. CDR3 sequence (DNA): TGTGCCAGCAGCCAAGTGTGGCAAGTCAATGAGCAGTACTTC.

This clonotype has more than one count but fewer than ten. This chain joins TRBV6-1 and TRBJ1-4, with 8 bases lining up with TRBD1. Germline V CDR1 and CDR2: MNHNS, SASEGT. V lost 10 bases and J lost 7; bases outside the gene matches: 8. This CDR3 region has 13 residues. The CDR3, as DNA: TGTGCCACCGACAGGGGTCGGGGTGAAAAACTGTTTTTT. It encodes CATDRGRGEKLFF.

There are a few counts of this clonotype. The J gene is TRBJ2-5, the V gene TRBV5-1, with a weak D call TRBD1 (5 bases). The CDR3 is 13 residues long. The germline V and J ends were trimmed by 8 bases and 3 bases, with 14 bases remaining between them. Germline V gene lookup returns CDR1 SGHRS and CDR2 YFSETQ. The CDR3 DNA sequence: TGCGCCAGTAGCCCGACAGCCGAAGAGACCCAGTACTTC. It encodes CASSPTAEETQYF.

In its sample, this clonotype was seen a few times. The CDR3 sequence is CATSREGTVYEQYF. CDR3 in DNA: TGTGCCACCAGCAGAGAAGGGACGGTCTACGAGCAGTACTTC. The chain has TRBV15 and TRBJ2-7; perhaps D is TRBD1 or TRBD2 (5 bases each). In germline, CDR1 is LNHNV, CDR2 YYDKDF (reference sequence). V was pared by 0 bases and J by 3 bases, with 9 bases between. The length of the CDR3 is 14 residues. Full variable domain (rest looked up from reference TRBV15 and TRBJ2-7): DAMVIQNPRYQVTQFGKPVTLSCSQTLNHNVMYWYQQKSSQAPKLLFHYYDKDFNNEADTPDNFQSRRPNTSFCFLDIRSPGLGDTAMYLCATSREGTVYEQYFGPGTRLTVT.

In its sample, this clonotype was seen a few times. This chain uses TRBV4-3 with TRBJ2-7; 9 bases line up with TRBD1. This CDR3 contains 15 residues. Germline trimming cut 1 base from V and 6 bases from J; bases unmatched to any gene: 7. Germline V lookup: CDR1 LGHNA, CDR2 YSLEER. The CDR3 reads CASSQGPGTGCEQYF. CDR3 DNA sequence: TGCGCCAGCAGCCAAGGTCCCGGGACAGGGTGCGAGCAGTACTTC.

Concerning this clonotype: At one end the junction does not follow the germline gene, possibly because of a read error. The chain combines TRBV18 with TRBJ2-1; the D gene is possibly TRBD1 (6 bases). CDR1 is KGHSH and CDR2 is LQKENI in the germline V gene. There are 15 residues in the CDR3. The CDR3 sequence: CASSPTGDTYKEQFF. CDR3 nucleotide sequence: TGTGCCAGCTCACCAACCGGGGACACCTACAAGGAGCAGTTCTTC.